This TCR beta chain came from a study of T cell clones after liver transplantation. TCRdb's table, derived via immunoSEQ multiplex PCR, lists solely in-frame clones and lacks some. The table lists about 51,000 clones, 85% to 90% of them singletons, with 13% to 15% in the top ten. The CDR3 runs to 8 residues. V was clipped by 8 bases and J by 10 bases, with 4 bases between them. Germline-derived CDR1 and CDR2 are MNHNS and SASEGT. This receptor was taken from a human patient who received a liver transplant. A share of the T cells may be of graft donor origin. The material was CD8+ T cells from blood, obtained 12 months after liver transplant. V gene TRBV6-1 combines with J gene TRBJ2-3; no firm D call. DNA for the CDR3: TGTGCCAGCGGGGCGCAGTATTTT. Translated, it gives CASGAQYF.